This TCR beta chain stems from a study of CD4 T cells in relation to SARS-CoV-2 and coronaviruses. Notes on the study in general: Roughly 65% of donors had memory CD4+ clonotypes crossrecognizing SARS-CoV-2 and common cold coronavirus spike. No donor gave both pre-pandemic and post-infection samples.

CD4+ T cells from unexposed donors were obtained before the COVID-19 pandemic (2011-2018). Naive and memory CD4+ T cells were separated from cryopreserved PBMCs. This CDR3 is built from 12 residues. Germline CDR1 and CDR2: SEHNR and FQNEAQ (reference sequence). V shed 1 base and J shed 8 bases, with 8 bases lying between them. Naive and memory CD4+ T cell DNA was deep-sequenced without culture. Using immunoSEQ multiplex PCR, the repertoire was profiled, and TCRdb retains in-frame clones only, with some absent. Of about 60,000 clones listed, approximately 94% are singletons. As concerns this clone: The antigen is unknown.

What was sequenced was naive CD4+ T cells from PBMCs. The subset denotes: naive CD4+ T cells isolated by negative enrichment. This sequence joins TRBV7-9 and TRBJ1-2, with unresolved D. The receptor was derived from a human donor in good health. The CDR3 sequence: CASSLGSLGYTF. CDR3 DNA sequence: TGTGCCAGCAGCTTAGGGTCTCTGGGCTACACCTTC.